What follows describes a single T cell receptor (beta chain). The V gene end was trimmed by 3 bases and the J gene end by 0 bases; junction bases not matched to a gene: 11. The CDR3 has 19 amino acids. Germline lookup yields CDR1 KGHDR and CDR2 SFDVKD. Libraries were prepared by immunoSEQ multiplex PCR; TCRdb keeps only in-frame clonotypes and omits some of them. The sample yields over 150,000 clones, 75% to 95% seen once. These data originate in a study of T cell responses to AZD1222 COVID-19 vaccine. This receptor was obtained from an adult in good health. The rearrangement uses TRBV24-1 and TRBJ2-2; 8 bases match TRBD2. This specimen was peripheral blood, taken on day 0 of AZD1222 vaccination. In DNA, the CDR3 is TGTGCCACCAGTGATACGAGGGGAGGCGGGGGGACGAACACCGGGGAGCTGTTTTTT. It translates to CATSDTRGGGGTNTGELFF.